This T cell receptor beta chain was sequenced for a study of blood T cell repertoires in COVID-19. Across the study: T cells, B-cell-depleted T cells, or PBMCs provided the cDNA or gDNA that served as material.

Trimming removed 1 base from V and 1 base from J, with 4 bases in between. The germline CDR1 and CDR2 sequences are LGHDT and YNNKEL (reference sequence). This CDR3 is built from 13 residues. This clone was seen only once. The method was immunoSEQ multiplex PCR; TCRdb's version includes in-frame clones alone and lacks a portion of them. The sample lists 250,000 to 350,000 clones; about four fifths were seen once. The chain links TRBV3-1 (or the pseudogene TRBV3-2) to TRBJ2-5; D is uncertain. Sequencing was done on a sample of peripheral blood. The sequence derives from a human donor with COVID-19, enrolled during active disease. The donor label of this sample is uncertain. This CDR3 is CASSQVSQETQYF. The CDR3 DNA sequence: TGTGCCAGCAGCCAAGTCTCCCAAGAGACCCAGTACTTC.